This T cell receptor (beta chain) was profiled in a study of T cells of healthy individuals listed by TCRdb under 2018. About this clonotype: Its antigen remains undetermined. No clone much larger than this one lies a single base away; base qualities are absent.

V loses 2 bases, J loses 4 bases, and the germline ends lie 11 bases apart. The CDR3 sequence holds 15 residues, the cysteine and phenylalanine included. Only the CDR3 portion is preserved as DNA: 45 bases, with reading frame beginning at the first base. Reading the germline V gene gives CDR1 MNHEY and CDR2 SVGAGI. The library came from 5' RACE. Reads for this sample came from an Illumina MiSeq. TCRdb itself trimmed the public reads at Q25 with fastp, ran MiXCR and retained productive beta chains. Each entry is one CDR3 protein sequence, shown with its most common DNA and genes. The sample profile shows about 60,000 distinct CDR3 sequences; roughly 16% of them were found once. Of the sample, around 4.7% is held by the ten largest clones.

The chain couples TRBV6-5 to TRBJ2-2; tentative D gene TRBD2, with 5 bases matching. The receptor was isolated from a human donor in good health. The DNA sequence is as follows: TGTGCCAGCAGTTACACACTAGGGAGCACCGGGGAGCTGTTTTTT. It codes for CASSYTLGSTGELFF.